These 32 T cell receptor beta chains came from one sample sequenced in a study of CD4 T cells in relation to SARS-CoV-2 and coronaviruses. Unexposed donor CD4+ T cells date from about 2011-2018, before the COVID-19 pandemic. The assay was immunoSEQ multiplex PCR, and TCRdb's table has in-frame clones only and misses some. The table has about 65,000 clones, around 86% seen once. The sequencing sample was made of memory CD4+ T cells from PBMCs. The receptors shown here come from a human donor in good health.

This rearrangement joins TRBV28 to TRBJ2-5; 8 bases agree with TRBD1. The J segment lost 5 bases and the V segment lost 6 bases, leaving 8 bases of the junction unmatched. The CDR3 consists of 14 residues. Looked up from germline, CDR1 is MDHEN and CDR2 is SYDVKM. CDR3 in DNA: TGTGCCAGCAGCGGGACAGGCCTAGGGGAGACCCAGTACTTC. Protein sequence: CASSGTGLGETQYF.

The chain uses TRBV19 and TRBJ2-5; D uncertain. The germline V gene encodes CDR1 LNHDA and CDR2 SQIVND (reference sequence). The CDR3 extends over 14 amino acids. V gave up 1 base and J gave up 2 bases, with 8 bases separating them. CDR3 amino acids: CASSIVTDQETQYF. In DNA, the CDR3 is TGTGCCAGTAGTATAGTAACAGATCAAGAGACCCAGTACTTC.

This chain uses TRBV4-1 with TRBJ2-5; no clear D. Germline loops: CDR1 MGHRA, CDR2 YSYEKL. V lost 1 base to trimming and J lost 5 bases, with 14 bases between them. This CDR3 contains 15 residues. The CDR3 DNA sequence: TGCGCCAGCAGCCAAGTCGAAAACCTCCCGGAGACCCAGTACTTC. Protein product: CASSQVENLPETQYF.

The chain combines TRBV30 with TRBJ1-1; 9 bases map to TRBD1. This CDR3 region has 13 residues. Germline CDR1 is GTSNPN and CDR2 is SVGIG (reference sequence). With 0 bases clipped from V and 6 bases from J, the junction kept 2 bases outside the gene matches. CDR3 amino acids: CAWSVTGGSEAFF. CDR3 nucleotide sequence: TGTGCCTGGAGTGTAACAGGGGGCTCTGAAGCTTTCTTT.

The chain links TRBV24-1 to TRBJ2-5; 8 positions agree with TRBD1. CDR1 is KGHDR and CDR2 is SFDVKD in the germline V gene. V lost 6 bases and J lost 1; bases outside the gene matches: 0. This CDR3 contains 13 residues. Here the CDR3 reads CATSTGGQETQYF. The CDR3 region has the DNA TGTGCCACCAGTACAGGGGGCCAAGAGACCCAGTACTTC.

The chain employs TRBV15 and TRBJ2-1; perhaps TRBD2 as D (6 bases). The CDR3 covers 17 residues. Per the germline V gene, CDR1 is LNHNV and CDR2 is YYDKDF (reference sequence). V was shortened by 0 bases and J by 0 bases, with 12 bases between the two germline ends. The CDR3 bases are TGTGCCACCAGCAGAGAGGGTCCCGGGAGCTCCTACAATGAGCAGTTCTTC. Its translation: CATSREGPGSSYNEQFF. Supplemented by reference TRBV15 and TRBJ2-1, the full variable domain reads DAMVIQNPRYQVTQFGKPVTLSCSQTLNHNVMYWYQQKSSQAPKLLFHYYDKDFNNEADTPDNFQSRRPNTSFCFLDIRSPGLGDTAMYLCATSREGPGSSYNEQFFGPGTRLTVL.

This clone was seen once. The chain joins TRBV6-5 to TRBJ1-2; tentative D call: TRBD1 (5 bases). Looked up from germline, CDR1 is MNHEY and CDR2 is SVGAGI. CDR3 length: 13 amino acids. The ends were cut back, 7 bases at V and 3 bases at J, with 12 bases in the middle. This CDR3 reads CASIPGVDYGYTF. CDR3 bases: TGTGCCAGCATTCCGGGGGTGGACTATGGCTACACCTTC.

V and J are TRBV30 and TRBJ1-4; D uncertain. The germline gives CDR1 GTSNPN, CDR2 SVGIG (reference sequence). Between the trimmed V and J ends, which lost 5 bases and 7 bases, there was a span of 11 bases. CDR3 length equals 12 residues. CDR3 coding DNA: TGTGCCTGGGGCCAACTCGGTGAAAAACTGTTTTTT. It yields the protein CAWGQLGEKLFF.

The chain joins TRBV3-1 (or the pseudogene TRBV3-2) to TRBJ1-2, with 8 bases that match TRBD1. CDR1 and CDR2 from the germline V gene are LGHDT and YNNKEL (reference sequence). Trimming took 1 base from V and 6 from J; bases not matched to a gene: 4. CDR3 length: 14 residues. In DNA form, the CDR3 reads TGTGCCAGCAGCCAAGGGGCGACAGGGGATGGCTACACCTTC. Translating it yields CASSQGATGDGYTF.

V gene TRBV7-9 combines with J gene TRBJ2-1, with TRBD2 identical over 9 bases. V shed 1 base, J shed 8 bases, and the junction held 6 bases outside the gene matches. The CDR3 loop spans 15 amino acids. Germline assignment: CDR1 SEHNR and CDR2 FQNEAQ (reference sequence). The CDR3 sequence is CASSLVAGVQDEQFF. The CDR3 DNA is TGTGCCAGCAGCTTAGTAGCGGGAGTACAGGATGAGCAGTTCTTC.

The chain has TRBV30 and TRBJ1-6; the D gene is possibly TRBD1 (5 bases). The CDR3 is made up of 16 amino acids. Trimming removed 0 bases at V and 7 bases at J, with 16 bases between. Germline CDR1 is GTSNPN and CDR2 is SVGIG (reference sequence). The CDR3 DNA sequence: TGTGCCTGGAGTGTACATCTGGGCAGGGCAAATTCACCCCTCCACTTT. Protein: CAWSVHLGRANSPLHF. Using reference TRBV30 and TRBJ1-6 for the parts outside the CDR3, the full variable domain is SQTIHQWPATLVQPVGSPLSLECTVEGTSNPNLYWYRQAAGRGLQLLFYSVGIGQISSEVPQNLSASRPQDRQFILSSKKLLLSDSGFYLCAWSVHLGRANSPLHFGNGTRLTVT.

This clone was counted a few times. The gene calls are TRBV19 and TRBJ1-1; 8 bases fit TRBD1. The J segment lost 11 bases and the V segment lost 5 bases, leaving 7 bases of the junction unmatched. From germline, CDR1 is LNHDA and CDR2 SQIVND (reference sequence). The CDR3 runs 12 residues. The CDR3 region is CASSSRQGNAFF. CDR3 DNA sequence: TGTGCCAGTAGTTCAAGACAGGGGAATGCTTTCTTT.

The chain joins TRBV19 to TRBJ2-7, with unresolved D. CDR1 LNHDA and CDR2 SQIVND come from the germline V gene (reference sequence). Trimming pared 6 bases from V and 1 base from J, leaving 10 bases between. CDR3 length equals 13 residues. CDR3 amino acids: CASRPSGSYEQYF. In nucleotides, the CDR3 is TGTGCCAGTAGGCCCAGTGGGTCCTACGAGCAGTACTTC.

The CDR3 here is CASSLGGARNQPQHF. CDR3 nucleotide sequence: TGTGCCAGCAGCTTAGGGGGGGCTCGGAATCAGCCCCAGCATTTT. This chain joins TRBV13 and TRBJ1-5; tentatively, D is TRBD1 (6 bases). Germline V lookup: CDR1 PRHDT, CDR2 FYEKMQ (reference sequence). V was shortened by 0 bases and J by 4 bases, with 10 bases between the two germline ends. The CDR3 consists of 15 residues.

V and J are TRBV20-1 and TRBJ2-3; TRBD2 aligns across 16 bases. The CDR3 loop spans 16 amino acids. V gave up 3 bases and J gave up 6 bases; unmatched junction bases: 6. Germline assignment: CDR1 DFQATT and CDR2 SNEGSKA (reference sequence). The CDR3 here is CSASGTSGRAGDTQYF. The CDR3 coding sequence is TGCAGTGCTAGTGGGACTAGCGGGAGGGCGGGGGATACGCAGTATTTT.

The CDR3 coding sequence is TGTGCCAGCAGTGGACAGGGGGAGCCGTATGCGGAAAAACTGTTTTTT. It is translated as CASSGQGEPYAEKLFF. The chain couples TRBV28 to TRBJ1-4, with TRBD1 matching 10 bases. The CDR3 consists of 16 residues. With 5 bases clipped from V and 8 bases from J, the junction kept 11 bases outside the gene matches. CDR1 is MDHEN, CDR2 SYDVKM, per germline. Together with reference TRBV28 and TRBJ1-4, the CDR3 gives the full variable domain: DVKVTQSSRYLVKRTGEKVFLECVQDMDHENMFWYRQDPGLGLRLIYFSYDVKMKEKGDIPEGYSVSREKKERFSLILESASTNQTSMYLCASSGQGEPYAEKLFFGSGTQLSVL.

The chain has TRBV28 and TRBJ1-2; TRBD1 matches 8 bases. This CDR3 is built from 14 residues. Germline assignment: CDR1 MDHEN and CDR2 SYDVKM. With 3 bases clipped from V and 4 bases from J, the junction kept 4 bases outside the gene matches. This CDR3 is CASSLVDRAYGYTF. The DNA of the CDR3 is TGTGCCAGCAGTTTGGTGGACAGGGCCTATGGCTACACCTTC.

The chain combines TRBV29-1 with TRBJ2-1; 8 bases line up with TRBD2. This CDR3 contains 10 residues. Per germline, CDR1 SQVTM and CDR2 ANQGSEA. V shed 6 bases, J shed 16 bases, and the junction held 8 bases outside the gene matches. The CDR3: CSVGLGPSFF. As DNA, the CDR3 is TGCAGCGTGGGACTAGGGCCCAGTTTCTTC.

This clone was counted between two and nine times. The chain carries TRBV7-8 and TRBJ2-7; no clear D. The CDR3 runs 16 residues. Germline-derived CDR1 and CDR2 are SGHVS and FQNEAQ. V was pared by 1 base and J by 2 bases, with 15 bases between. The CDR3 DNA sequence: TGTGCCAGCAGCTTAGGTGTCGGCGTCGAAACCTACGAGCAGTACTTC. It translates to CASSLGVGVETYEQYF.

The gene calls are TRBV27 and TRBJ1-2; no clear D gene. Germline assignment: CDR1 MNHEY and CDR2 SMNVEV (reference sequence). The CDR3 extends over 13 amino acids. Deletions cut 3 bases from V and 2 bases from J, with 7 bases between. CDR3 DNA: TGTGCCAGCAGTTTGCGAGGGAACTATGGCTACACCTTC. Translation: CASSLRGNYGYTF.

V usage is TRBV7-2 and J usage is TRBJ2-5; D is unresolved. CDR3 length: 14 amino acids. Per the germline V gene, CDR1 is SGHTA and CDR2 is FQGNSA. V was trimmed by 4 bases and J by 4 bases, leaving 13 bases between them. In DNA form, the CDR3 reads TGTGCCAGCAGCTCCCGGGCCCTGGGAGAGACCCAGTACTTC. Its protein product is CASSSRALGETQYF.

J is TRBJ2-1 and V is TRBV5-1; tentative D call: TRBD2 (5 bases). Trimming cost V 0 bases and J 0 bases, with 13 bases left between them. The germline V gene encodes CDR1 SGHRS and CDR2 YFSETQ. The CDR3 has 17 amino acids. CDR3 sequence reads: CASSLARGKSSYNEQFF. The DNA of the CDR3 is TGCGCCAGCAGCTTGGCTCGAGGGAAGAGCTCCTACAATGAGCAGTTCTTC.

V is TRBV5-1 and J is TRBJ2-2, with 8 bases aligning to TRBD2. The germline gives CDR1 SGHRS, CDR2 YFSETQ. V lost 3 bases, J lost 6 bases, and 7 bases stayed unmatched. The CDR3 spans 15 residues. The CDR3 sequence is CASSSSSGRAGELFF. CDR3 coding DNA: TGCGCCAGCAGCTCCTCTAGCGGGCGGGCCGGGGAGCTGTTTTTT.

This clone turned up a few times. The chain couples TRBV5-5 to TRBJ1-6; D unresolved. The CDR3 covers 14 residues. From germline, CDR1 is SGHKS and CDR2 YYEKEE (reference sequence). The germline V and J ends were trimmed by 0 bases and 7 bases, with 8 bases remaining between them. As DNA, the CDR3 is TGTGCCAGCAGCTTGGGGACCAGCAATTCACCCCTCCACTTT. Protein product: CASSLGTSNSPLHF.

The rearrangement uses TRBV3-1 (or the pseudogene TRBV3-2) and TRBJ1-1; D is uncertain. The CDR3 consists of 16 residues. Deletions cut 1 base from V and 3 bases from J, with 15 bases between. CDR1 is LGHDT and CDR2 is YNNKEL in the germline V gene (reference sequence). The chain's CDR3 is CASSQVVGIADTEAFF. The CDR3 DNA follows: TGTGCCAGCAGCCAAGTTGTGGGGATAGCGGACACTGAAGCTTTCTTT.

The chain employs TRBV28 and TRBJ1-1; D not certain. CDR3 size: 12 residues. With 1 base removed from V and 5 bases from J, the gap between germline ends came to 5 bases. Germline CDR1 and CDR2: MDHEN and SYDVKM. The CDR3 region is CASSLYPTEAFF. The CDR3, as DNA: TGTGCCAGCAGTTTATATCCTACTGAAGCTTTCTTT.

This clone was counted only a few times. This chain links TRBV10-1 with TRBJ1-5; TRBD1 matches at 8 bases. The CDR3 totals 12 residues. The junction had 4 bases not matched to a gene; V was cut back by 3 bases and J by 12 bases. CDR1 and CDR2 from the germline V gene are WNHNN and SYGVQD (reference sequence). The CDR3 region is CASSDPQGVQHF. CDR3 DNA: TGCGCCAGCAGTGACCCACAGGGGGTCCAGCATTTT.

The CDR3 nucleotides are TGTGCCAGCAGCTTAGCTCCGGGACAGGGGAGTATCGAGCAGTACTTC. Its translation: CASSLAPGQGSIEQYF. V is TRBV11-1 and J is TRBJ2-7, with 10 bases identical to TRBD1. This CDR3 contains 16 residues. Germline loops: CDR1 SGHAT, CDR2 FQDESV (reference sequence). The V segment lost 0 bases and the J segment 6 bases; nucleotides outside the gene matches: 8. Based on the CDR3 plus reference TRBV11-1 and TRBJ2-7, the full variable domain is EAEVAQSPRYKITEKSQAVAFWCDPISGHATLYWYRQILGQGPELLVQFQDESVVDDSQLPKDRFSAERLKGVDSTLKIQPAELGDSAMYLCASSLAPGQGSIEQYFGPGTRLTVT.

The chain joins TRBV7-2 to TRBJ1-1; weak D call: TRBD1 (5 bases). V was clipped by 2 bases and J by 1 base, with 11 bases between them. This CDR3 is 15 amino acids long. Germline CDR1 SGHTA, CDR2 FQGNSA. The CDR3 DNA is TGTGCCAGCAGCTTACAGGGAGCAACGAACACTGAAGCTTTCTTT. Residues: CASSLQGATNTEAFF.

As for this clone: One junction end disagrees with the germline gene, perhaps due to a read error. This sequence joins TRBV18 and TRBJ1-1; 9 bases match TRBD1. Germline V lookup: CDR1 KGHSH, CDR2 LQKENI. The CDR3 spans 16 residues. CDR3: CASPPELRDRASEAFF. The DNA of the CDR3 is TGTGCCAGCCCACCTGAGCTGCGGGACAGGGCCTCTGAAGCTTTCTTT.

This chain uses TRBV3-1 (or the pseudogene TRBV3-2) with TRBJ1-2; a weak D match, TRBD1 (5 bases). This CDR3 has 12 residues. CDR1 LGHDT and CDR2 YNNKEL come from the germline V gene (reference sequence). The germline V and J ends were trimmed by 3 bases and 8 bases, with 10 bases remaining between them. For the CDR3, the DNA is TGTGCCAGCAGCCACGACAGTCCGGGCTACACCTTC. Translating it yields CASSHDSPGYTF.

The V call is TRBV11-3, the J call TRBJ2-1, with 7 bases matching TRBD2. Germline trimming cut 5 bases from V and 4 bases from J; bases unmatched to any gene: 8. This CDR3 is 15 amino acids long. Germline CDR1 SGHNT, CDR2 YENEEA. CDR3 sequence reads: CASSRSGALYNEQFF. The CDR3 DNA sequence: TGTGCCAGCAGCCGAAGCGGGGCGCTTTACAATGAGCAGTTCTTC.